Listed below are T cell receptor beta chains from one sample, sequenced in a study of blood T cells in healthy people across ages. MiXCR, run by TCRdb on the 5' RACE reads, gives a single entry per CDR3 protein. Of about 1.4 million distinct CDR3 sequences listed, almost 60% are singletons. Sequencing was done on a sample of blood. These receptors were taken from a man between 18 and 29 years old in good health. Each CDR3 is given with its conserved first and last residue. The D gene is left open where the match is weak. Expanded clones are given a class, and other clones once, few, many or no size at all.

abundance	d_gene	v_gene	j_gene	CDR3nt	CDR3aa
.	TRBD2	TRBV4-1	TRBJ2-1	TGCGCCAGCAGCCAAGTGCCCCTAGCGGGAGGCTCCTACAATGAGCAGTTCTTC	CASSQVPLAGGSYNEQFF
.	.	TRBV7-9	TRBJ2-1	TGTGCCAGCAGCTTAGAGGGGCAACACAATGAGCAGTTCTTC	CASSLEGQHNEQFF
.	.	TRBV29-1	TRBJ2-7	TGCAGCGTGGAGGACAGCACTTACGAGCAGTACTTC	CSVEDSTYEQYF
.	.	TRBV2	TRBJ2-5	TGTGCCAGCCGGAGGTGGTACCAAGAGACCCAGTACTTC	CASRRWYQETQYF
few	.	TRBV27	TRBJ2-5	TGTGCCAGCAGTTTATCCCTCCAAGAGACCCAGTACTTC	CASSLSLQETQYF
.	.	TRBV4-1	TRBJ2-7	TGCGCCAGCAGCCAAGATAGTTGGGGCCTGGACGAGCAGTACTTC	CASSQDSWGLDEQYF
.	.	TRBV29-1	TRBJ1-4	TGCAGCGTTATTGCAACTAATGAAAAACTGTTTTTT	CSVIATNEKLFF
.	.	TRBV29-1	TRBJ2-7	TGCAGCGTCCCGCTCCAGAACTACTACAATGAGCAGTACTTC	CSVPLQNYYNEQYF
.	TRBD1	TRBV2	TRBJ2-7	TGTGCCAGCAGTGCCTCGGGACAGGGTACCTACGAGCAGTACTTC	CASSASGQGTYEQYF
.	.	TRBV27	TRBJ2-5	TGTGCCAGCAGTGCGACAGATTTGCCCAGGACCCAGTACTTC	CASSATDLPRTQYF